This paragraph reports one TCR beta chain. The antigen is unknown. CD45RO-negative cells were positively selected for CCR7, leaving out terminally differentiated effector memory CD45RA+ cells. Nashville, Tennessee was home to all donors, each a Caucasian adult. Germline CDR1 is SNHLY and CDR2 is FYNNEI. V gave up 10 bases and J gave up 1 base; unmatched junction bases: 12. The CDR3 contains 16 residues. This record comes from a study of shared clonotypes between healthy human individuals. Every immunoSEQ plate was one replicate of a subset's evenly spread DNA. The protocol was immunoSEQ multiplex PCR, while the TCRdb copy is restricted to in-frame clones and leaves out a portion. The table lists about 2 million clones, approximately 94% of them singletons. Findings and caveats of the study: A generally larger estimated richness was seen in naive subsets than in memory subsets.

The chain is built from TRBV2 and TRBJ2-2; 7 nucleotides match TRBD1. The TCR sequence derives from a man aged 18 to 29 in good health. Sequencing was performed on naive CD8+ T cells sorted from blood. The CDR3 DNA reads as TGTGCCATCACTAACACCGGGACAGAGAACACCGGGGAGCTGTTTTTT. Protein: CAITNTGTENTGELFF.